The clone carrying this T cell receptor (beta chain) was seen at least ten times. The CDR3 has 17 residues. The germline gives CDR1 SNHLY, CDR2 FYNNEI. Trimming at V came to 7 bases and at J to 1 base, leaving 14 bases not matched to a gene. This sample stems from a study of CD8+CD57+ T cells in acquired aplastic anemia. Genomic DNA served as template for TCR beta VDJ and CDR3 profiling. TCRdb reprocessed the reads with MiXCR, giving one entry per CDR3 protein. The sample lists 100,000 to 150,000 distinct CDR3 sequences; 41% were seen once. The source of this sequence is a human donor in good health, serving as a control. Sample: sorted CD4+, CD8+, or CD8+CD57+ T cells (not recorded which) from PBMCs. The chain uses TRBV2 and TRBJ1-1; TRBD1 aligns across 8 bases. The CDR3 reads CASIGTRSGTGNTEAFF. The DNA for the CDR3 is TGTGCCAGCATAGGTACGCGATCCGGGACAGGGAACACTGAAGCTTTCTTT.